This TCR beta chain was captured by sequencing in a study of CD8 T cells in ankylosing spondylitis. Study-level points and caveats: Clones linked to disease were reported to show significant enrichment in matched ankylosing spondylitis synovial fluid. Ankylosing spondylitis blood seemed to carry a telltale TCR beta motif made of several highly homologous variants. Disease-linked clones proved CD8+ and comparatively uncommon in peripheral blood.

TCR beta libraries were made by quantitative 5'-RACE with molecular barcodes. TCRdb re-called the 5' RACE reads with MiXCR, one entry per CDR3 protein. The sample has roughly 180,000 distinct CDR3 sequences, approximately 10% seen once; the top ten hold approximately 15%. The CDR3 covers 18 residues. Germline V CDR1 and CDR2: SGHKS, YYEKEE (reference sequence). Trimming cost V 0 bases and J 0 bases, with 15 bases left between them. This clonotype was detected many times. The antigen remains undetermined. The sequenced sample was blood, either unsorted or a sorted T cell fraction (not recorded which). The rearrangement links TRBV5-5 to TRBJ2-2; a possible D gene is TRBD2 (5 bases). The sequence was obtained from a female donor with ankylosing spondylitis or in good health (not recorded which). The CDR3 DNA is TGTGCCAGCAGCTTGGGAGGGAGCATCGTTTCGAACACCGGGGAGCTGTTTTTT. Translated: CASSLGGSIVSNTGELFF.